One and the same sample provided the 21 T cell receptor beta chains below, sequenced in a study of cytomegalovirus exposure and HLA in healthy donors. 60 Vbeta and 13 Jbeta primers were used in PCR. Produced via immunoSEQ multiplex PCR; TCRdb's table is partial and in-frame only. The table shows around 140,000 clones, with about 79% occurring only once. Sequenced sample: PBMCs. Receptors originate from a male donor in good health and CMV-seronegative.

The chain combines TRBV2 with TRBJ1-1, with a tentative D call TRBD1 (6 bases). Germline-derived CDR1 and CDR2 are SNHLY and FYNNEI. The CDR3 is 14 residues long. Deletions cut 5 bases from V and 0 bases from J, with 10 bases between. Here the CDR3 reads CASSQGTVNTEAFF. Here the CDR3 DNA reads TGTGCCAGCAGTCAGGGGACCGTGAACACTGAAGCTTTCTTT.

This rearrangement joins TRBV13 to TRBJ1-1; tentatively, D is TRBD1 (6 bases). CDR3 length equals 12 residues. V was trimmed by 5 bases and J by 7 bases, leaving 11 bases between them. Germline V lookup: CDR1 PRHDT, CDR2 FYEKMQ (reference sequence). CDR3 DNA: TGTGCCAGCAGCCGGTACAGGGATGAAGCTTTCTTT. Protein: CASSRYRDEAFF.

J is TRBJ2-2 and V is TRBV5-8, with TRBD2 as a possible D gene (7 bases). This CDR3 contains 17 residues. Germline values: CDR1 SGHTS, CDR2 YDEGEE. Trimming stripped 5 bases from V and 3 bases from J, with 20 bases between. The CDR3 is CASRYWEGVFDTGELFF. CDR3 in DNA: TGTGCCAGCAGATACTGGGAGGGGGTCTTCGACACCGGGGAGCTGTTTTTT.

The DNA of the CDR3 is TGTGCCTGGAACGGGGGTTCCGGGAGACCGAGGAACACTGAAGCTTTCTTT. Translating it yields CAWNGGSGRPRNTEAFF. The rearrangement links TRBV30 to TRBJ1-1; D possibly corresponds to TRBD1 (5 bases). V dropped 4 bases and J dropped 1 base, with 22 bases sitting between them. The CDR3 runs to 17 residues. Germline V gene sequence: CDR1 GTSNPN, CDR2 SVGIG (reference sequence).

This clone appeared a single time. V usage is TRBV18 and J usage is TRBJ2-1; 13 bases fit TRBD2. This CDR3 contains 15 residues. The germline gives CDR1 KGHSH, CDR2 LQKENI. V dropped 4 bases and J dropped 8; count of bases not matched to a gene: 5. CDR3: CASSRGLAGLDEQFF. The CDR3 DNA reads as TGTGCCAGCTCACGGGGACTAGCGGGATTAGATGAGCAGTTCTTC.

The J gene is TRBJ2-7, the V gene TRBV7-2; tentative D call: TRBD2 (6 bases). The V and J ends lost 6 bases and 0 bases respectively, with 9 bases between them. This CDR3 contains 13 residues. Germline V gene data show CDR1 as SGHTA and CDR2 as FQGNSA. The CDR3 region is CASRLALSYEQYF. Written as DNA, the CDR3 is TGTGCCAGCAGGCTAGCGCTCTCCTACGAGCAGTACTTC.

This chain uses TRBV10-1 with TRBJ1-1; maybe TRBD1 (5 bases). The V end lost 0 bases, the J end lost 1 base, and 9 bases lay between the germline ends. CDR3 length equals 15 residues. Germline V CDR1 and CDR2: WNHNN, SYGVQD (reference sequence). The CDR3 bases are TGCGCCAGCAGTGAGTCGCCACAGGCGAACACTGAAGCTTTCTTT. Amino acids: CASSESPQANTEAFF.

The J gene is TRBJ2-3, the V gene TRBV5-1; D ambiguous. Germline values: CDR1 SGHRS, CDR2 YFSETQ. The CDR3 has 14 residues. Trimming shortened V by 2 bases and J by 5 bases, and 12 bases separated the two germline ends. CDR3 bases: TGCGCCAGCAGCTTCCAAGCAGGTGAAGATACGCAGTATTTT. It yields the protein CASSFQAGEDTQYF.

The J gene is TRBJ2-1, the V gene TRBV5-1, with a possible D match to TRBD2 (6 bases). Germline values: CDR1 SGHRS, CDR2 YFSETQ. This CDR3 has 15 amino acids. V shed 6 bases and J shed 4 bases, with 17 bases lying between them. CDR3 amino acids: CASTDWREGYNEQFF. CDR3 in DNA: TGCGCCAGCACCGACTGGCGGGAAGGTTACAATGAGCAGTTCTTC.

The chain combines TRBV29-1 with TRBJ2-3, with TRBD2 matching 12 bases. Germline V gives CDR1 SQVTM, CDR2 ANQGSEA. V was clipped by 3 bases and J by 0 bases; unmatched bases: 10. The CDR3 is 18 amino acids. The CDR3 DNA follows: TGCAGCGTTGAGGTGACTAGCGGGAGACGGGGAAGCACAGATACGCAGTATTTT. Translation gives CSVEVTSGRRGSTDTQYF.

The CDR3 here is CASILEGGGTGELFF. The DNA for the CDR3 is TGTGCCAGCATTCTGGAGGGAGGAGGCACCGGGGAGCTGTTTTTT. The chain couples TRBV6-1 to TRBJ2-2, with D tentatively TRBD2 (6 bases). Germline values: CDR1 MNHNS, CDR2 SASEGT. The CDR3 consists of 15 residues. The germline V and J ends were trimmed by 7 bases and 4 bases, with 16 bases remaining between them.

The chain uses TRBV5-1 and TRBJ2-7; 7 bases line up with TRBD1. The CDR3 extends over 13 amino acids. Germline CDR1 and CDR2: SGHRS and YFSETQ. V was clipped by 4 bases and J by 7 bases; unmatched bases: 8. The CDR3 bases are TGCGCCAGCAGCCACGGTACAGGGGAAGAGCAGTACTTC. This codes for CASSHGTGEEQYF.

The rearrangement joins TRBV6-1 to TRBJ2-4; D not certain. CDR1 is MNHNS, CDR2 SASEGT, per germline. The V gene lost 2 bases and the J gene lost 0 bases, with 11 bases spanning the gap. The CDR3 runs 16 residues. The CDR3 DNA reads as TGTGCCAGCAGTGAACAATCACAGTCAGCCAAAAACATTCAGTACTTC. It codes for CASSEQSQSAKNIQYF.

V gene TRBV9 combines with J gene TRBJ2-5, with 9 bases identical to TRBD1. With 4 bases clipped from V and 5 bases from J, the junction kept 9 bases outside the gene matches. The CDR3 spans 15 residues. The germline V gene has CDR1 SGDLS and CDR2 YYNGEE. This CDR3 is CASSPRTGEGETQYF. The CDR3, as DNA: TGTGCCAGCAGCCCACGGACAGGGGAAGGCGAGACCCAGTACTTC.

This chain uses TRBV11-3 with TRBJ2-7; TRBD2 matches 8 bases. The CDR3 is 15 amino acids. Germline loops: CDR1 SGHNT, CDR2 YENEEA. V lost 1 base, J lost 6 bases, and 8 bases stayed unmatched. CDR3 residues: CASSLAPAGDSEQYF. The DNA of the CDR3 is TGTGCCAGCAGCTTAGCGCCAGCGGGAGATTCCGAGCAGTACTTC.

Only one count was recorded for this clone. The rearrangement uses TRBV5-1 and TRBJ2-3; TRBD2 is a possible D gene (5 bases). Germline values: CDR1 SGHRS, CDR2 YFSETQ. The V and J ends lost 4 bases and 1 base respectively, with 13 bases between them. The CDR3 contains 15 residues. The CDR3 DNA sequence: TGCGCCAGCAGCCCCGAGGGTGTAGGCACAGATACGCAGTATTTT. It translates to CASSPEGVGTDTQYF.

The chain employs TRBV5-6 and TRBJ1-5, with TRBD1 matching over 7 bases. V shed 4 bases and J 6 bases; nucleotides not matched to a gene: 4. This CDR3 is 13 amino acids long. Looked up from germline, CDR1 is SGHDT and CDR2 is YYEEEE. As DNA, the CDR3 is TGTGCCAGCAGCATGACAGGGCTTCAGCCCCAGCATTTT. This gives the protein CASSMTGLQPQHF.

V is TRBV28 and J is TRBJ2-7, with 8 bases aligning to TRBD2. V shed 3 bases and J 4 bases; nucleotides not matched to a gene: 8. The germline gives CDR1 MDHEN, CDR2 SYDVKM. This CDR3 spans 15 amino acids. CDR3 region: CASSFRGGTSYEQYF. The CDR3 bases are TGTGCCAGCAGTTTCCGGGGGGGCACTTCTTACGAGCAGTACTTC.

This chain joins TRBV5-1 and TRBJ1-1; 7 bases fit TRBD1. The V gene's germline CDR1 is SGHRS and CDR2 YFSETQ. The CDR3 contains 14 residues. The J segment lost 0 bases and the V segment lost 4 bases, leaving 3 bases of the junction unmatched. The CDR3, as DNA: TGCGCCAGCAGCCCCGGACAGGTGAACACTGAAGCTTTCTTT. Protein product: CASSPGQVNTEAFF.

The V and J genes are TRBV6-6 and TRBJ2-5, with a tentative D call TRBD1 (5 bases). The germline V gene encodes CDR1 MNHNY and CDR2 SVGAGI (reference sequence). Between the trimmed V and J ends, which lost 4 bases and 0 bases, there was a span of 12 bases. CDR3 length: 15 amino acids. This CDR3 is CASSSHPRDQETQYF. As DNA, the CDR3 is TGTGCCAGCAGTTCCCACCCCAGGGACCAAGAGACCCAGTACTTC.

This rearrangement joins TRBV4-1 to TRBJ1-2; D remains ambiguous. Germline V gene data show CDR1 as MGHRA and CDR2 as YSYEKL. CDR3 length equals 15 residues. Trimming left V 2 bases short and J 5 bases short, with 15 bases between. CDR3 coding DNA: TGCGCCAGCAGCCAAAGTGCTGGCTTATGGTATGGCTACACCTTC. It is translated as CASSQSAGLWYGYTF.